Following are 25 T cell receptor beta chains from one sample sequenced in a study of T cell repertoires in ileal Crohn's disease. The table came from immunoSEQ multiplex PCR; TCRdb's copy has only in-frame clones and leaves some out. This sample carries some 10,000 clones, about 80% of them seen once, and the ten largest clones take 15% to 20%. Described time point: neoterminal ileum biopsy at postoperative endoscopy, about 6 months after surgery. The source material was ileal tissue. The receptors come from an adult with Crohn's disease.

The chain carries TRBV9 and TRBJ1-3, with a tentative D call TRBD1 (6 bases). Germline CDR1 reads SGDLS; CDR2 reads YYNGEE. The CDR3 runs 15 residues. Trimming left V 3 bases short and J 2 bases short, with 12 bases between. CDR3 region: CASSAQGSAGNTIYF. The CDR3, as DNA: TGTGCCAGCAGCGCACAGGGATCGGCTGGAAACACCATATATTTT. The variable domain in full, with the rest retrieved from reference TRBV9 and TRBJ1-3, is DSGVTQTPKHLITATGQRVTLRCSPRSGDLSVYWYQQSLDQGLQFLIQYYNGEERAKGNILERFSAQQFPDLHSELNLSSLELGDSALYFCASSAQGSAGNTIYFGEGSWLTVV.

This clone was counted only a few times. The J gene is TRBJ2-5, the V gene TRBV28; D is undetermined. Germline V gives CDR1 MDHEN, CDR2 SYDVKM. The CDR3 extends over 14 amino acids. Trimming removed 3 bases from V and 5 bases from J, with 13 bases in between. DNA of the CDR3: TGTGCCAGCAGTTTCCGGAGAGAATGGGAGACCCAGTACTTC. This encodes CASSFRREWETQYF.

This chain uses TRBV4-2 with TRBJ2-7, with D possibly being TRBD2 (5 bases). This CDR3 spans 15 amino acids. The germline gives CDR1 LGHNA, CDR2 YNFKEQ. The V and J ends lost 1 base and 4 bases respectively, with 14 bases between them. CDR3 in amino acids: CASSQVLSGTYEQYF. In nucleotides, the CDR3 is TGTGCCAGCAGCCAAGTTTTAAGCGGCACATACGAGCAGTACTTC.

This clone was seen a single time. This sequence joins TRBV9 and TRBJ1-6, with D tentatively TRBD1 (5 bases). The CDR3 extends over 13 amino acids. Between the trimmed V and J ends, which lost 3 bases and 10 bases, there was a span of 11 bases. Germline CDR1 is SGDLS and CDR2 is YYNGEE. The DNA of the CDR3 is TGTGCCAGCAGCGAACTGGGACTATCACCCCTCCACTTT. Translation gives CASSELGLSPLHF.

This clone was counted only a few times. This probably arose from a read error, given a far larger clone one base away. This chain uses TRBV4-3 with TRBJ2-7, with 13 bases matching TRBD2. The CDR3 spans 16 residues. After removal of 7 bases from V and 2 bases from J, the junction contained 8 bases not matched to a gene. Germline loops: CDR1 LGHNA, CDR2 YSLEER. The CDR3 sequence: CASIPGLAGETYEQYF. CDR3 nucleotides: TGCGCCAGCATTCCAGGACTAGCGGGAGAGACCTACGAGCAGTACTTC.

This clone has more than one count but fewer than ten. V usage is TRBV19 and J usage is TRBJ2-3, with D perhaps TRBD1 (6 bases). Per the germline V gene, CDR1 is LNHDA and CDR2 is SQIVND (reference sequence). The V end was cut by 3 bases, the J end by 7 bases, with 14 bases between. The CDR3 consists of 14 residues. The CDR3 is CASSMLGTKHTQYF. CDR3 nucleotide sequence: TGTGCCAGTAGTATGCTTGGGACAAAACATACGCAGTATTTT.

Comment on this clone: One end of the junction does not line up with germline, which may come from a read error. The chain recombines TRBV7-7 with TRBJ2-3; possibly TRBD2 for D (6 bases). CDR3 length: 14 amino acids. Germline assignment: CDR1 SSHAT and CDR2 FNYEAQ (reference sequence). This chain's CDR3 is CASSFVGGTDTQYF. In DNA, the CDR3 is TGTGCTAGCAGCTTTGTCGGGGGAACAGATACGCAGTATTTT.

The rearrangement links TRBV7-2 to TRBJ1-1; D may be TRBD1 (5 bases). In germline, CDR1 is SGHTA, CDR2 FQGNSA. This CDR3 has 14 residues. Between the trimmed V and J ends, which lost 1 base and 7 bases, there was a span of 13 bases. The CDR3 loop reads CASSLDVGPGEAFF. The CDR3 DNA is TGTGCCAGCAGCTTAGACGTGGGGCCGGGTGAAGCTTTCTTT.

This sequence joins TRBV4-3 and TRBJ2-3, with a tentative D call TRBD2 (5 bases). CDR3 length: 16 residues. The V end lost 1 base, the J end lost 1 base, and 12 bases lay between the germline ends. The germline V gene encodes CDR1 LGHNA and CDR2 YSLEER. CDR3 sequence reads: CASSQGGGPRTDTQYF. Written as DNA, the CDR3 is TGCGCCAGCAGCCAAGGAGGCGGGCCCCGCACAGATACGCAGTATTTT.

The V and J genes are TRBV4-3 and TRBJ2-3; TRBD1 matches 8 bases. V gave up 0 bases and J gave up 8 bases; unmatched junction bases: 4. Germline V lookup: CDR1 LGHNA, CDR2 YSLEER. The CDR3 has 14 residues. CDR3 protein: CASSQEATGVTQYF. The CDR3 nucleotides are TGCGCCAGCAGCCAAGAGGCGACAGGGGTTACGCAGTATTTT.

About this clone: At one end, the junction sequence differs from germline, possibly due to a read error. The J gene is TRBJ2-5, the V gene TRBV7-7, with 7 bases that match TRBD1. CDR3 length: 14 amino acids. Germline V lookup: CDR1 SSHAT, CDR2 FNYEAQ (reference sequence). CDR3 protein: CASSVDRDGETQYF. CDR3 sequence (DNA): TGTGCTAGCAGTGTCGACAGGGACGGAGAGACCCAGTACTTC.

The chain carries TRBV6-6 and TRBJ1-1, with 9 bases that match TRBD1. There are 15 residues in the CDR3. The J segment lost 4 bases and the V segment lost 7 bases, leaving 10 bases of the junction unmatched. CDR1 is MNHNY, CDR2 SVGAGI, per germline (reference sequence). In nucleotides, the CDR3 is TGTGCCAGCACCCCAACAGGGGGCAGGCGCACTGAAGCTTTCTTT. Protein: CASTPTGGRRTEAFF.

This chain connects TRBV5-1 to TRBJ2-7; 7 nucleotides align to TRBD2. The CDR3 covers 14 residues. Germline V gene lookup returns CDR1 SGHRS and CDR2 YFSETQ. V lost 3 bases and J lost 2; bases outside the gene matches: 5. In nucleotides, the CDR3 is TGCGCCAGCAGCTGGAGCGGGGACGCCTACGAGCAGTACTTC. This translates into CASSWSGDAYEQYF.

The chain uses TRBV7-9 and TRBJ1-1, with 9 bases matching TRBD1. Germline V gene data show CDR1 as SEHNR and CDR2 as FQNEAQ (reference sequence). V gave up 1 base and J gave up 5 bases; unmatched junction bases: 2. This CDR3 contains 14 residues. In nucleotides, the CDR3 is TGTGCCAGCAGCTTAGGGACAGGGGAGACTGAAGCTTTCTTT. Its translation: CASSLGTGETEAFF.

The genes are TRBV11-2 and TRBJ2-1; 7 bases align to TRBD1. V lost 7 bases, J lost 4 bases, and 7 bases stayed unmatched. Germline V gene data show CDR1 as SGHAT and CDR2 as FQNNGV. The length of the CDR3 is 14 residues. The CDR3 DNA sequence: TGTGCCAGCAAGATCAGACAGGGTTACAATGAGCAGTTCTTC. Its protein is CASKIRQGYNEQFF.

The chain uses TRBV2 and TRBJ1-5; 9 positions agree with TRBD1. CDR1 and CDR2 (germline): SNHLY, FYNNEI. The ends lost 6 bases at V and 5 bases at J; junction bases unmatched: 2. The length of the CDR3 is 13 residues. CDR3: CASRRTGDQPQHF. The CDR3 region has the DNA TGTGCCAGCAGGCGGACAGGGGATCAGCCCCAGCATTTT.

This rearrangement joins TRBV6-6 to TRBJ2-7; D possibly corresponds to TRBD2 (7 bases). V was pared by 5 bases and J by 8 bases, with 22 bases between. Germline assignment: CDR1 MNHNY and CDR2 SVGAGI (reference sequence). This CDR3 contains 15 residues. This CDR3 is CASSTREGGPMKQYF. CDR3 DNA sequence: TGTGCCAGCAGTACCAGGGAGGGGGGGCCGATGAAGCAGTACTTC.

The V gene is TRBV4-1, the J gene TRBJ1-2; TRBD1 aligns across 7 bases. CDR3 length: 14 residues. The J segment lost 4 bases and the V segment lost 2 bases, leaving 4 bases of the junction unmatched. Germline CDR1 reads MGHRA; CDR2 reads YSYEKL. CDR3 amino acids: CASSQIGQVYGYTF. Written as DNA, the CDR3 is TGCGCCAGCAGCCAAATCGGACAGGTCTATGGCTACACCTTC.

The chain joins TRBV5-1 to TRBJ2-1; D perhaps matches TRBD2 (6 bases). Germline CDR1 is SGHRS and CDR2 is YFSETQ. The V gene lost 1 base and the J gene lost 4 bases, with 12 bases spanning the gap. This CDR3 is built from 15 residues. The CDR3 bases are TGCGCCAGCAGCTTGTCAGCGGGCCCATACAATGAGCAGTTCTTC. Translating it yields CASSLSAGPYNEQFF.

V and J are TRBV5-1 and TRBJ1-2; D call uncertain. The CDR3 runs 15 residues. In germline, CDR1 is SGHRS, CDR2 YFSETQ. Trimming stripped 4 bases from V and 8 bases from J, with 21 bases between. The CDR3 region has the DNA TGCGCCAGCAGCCCCGACCCTAGTCTCGAGTCGGGCTACACCTTC. Translated: CASSPDPSLESGYTF.

The chain combines TRBV29-1 with TRBJ1-4; D is uncertain. CDR1 and CDR2 from the germline V gene are SQVTM and ANQGSEA. CDR3 length equals 16 residues. The CDR3 DNA reads as TGCAACCCCGACAAGGAAGGCCCAGCAACTAATGAAAAACTGTTTTTT. Its translation is CNPDKEGPATNEKLFF.

The gene calls are TRBV30 and TRBJ1-1; no clear D gene. Germline-derived CDR1 and CDR2 are GTSNPN and SVGIG (reference sequence). This CDR3 spans 12 amino acids. Trimming removed 4 bases from V and 7 bases from J, with 13 bases in between. Here the CDR3 DNA reads TGTGCCTGGACAAATGGGCACAGTGAAGCTTTCTTT. Encoded protein: CAWTNGHSEAFF.

The chain is built from TRBV11-2 and TRBJ1-2, with D possibly TRBD1 on 5 matching bases. Trimming removed 5 bases at V and 8 bases at J, with 24 bases between. Germline CDR1 reads SGHAT; CDR2 reads FQNNGV. The CDR3 length is 16 residues. The CDR3 coding sequence is TGTGCCAGCAGCCCAGAAGGGGCGGCTATGTCTTCCGGCTACACCTTC. This codes for CASSPEGAAMSSGYTF.

The chain links TRBV7-2 to TRBJ2-2, with D possibly being TRBD2 (9 bases). The CDR3 is 17 amino acids. The germline V gene encodes CDR1 SGHTA and CDR2 FQGNSA. V lost 5 bases, J lost 7 bases, and 23 bases lay in between. Written as DNA, the CDR3 is TGTGCCAGCAGCCAGGGGGCGCGGGGGGGCCGGGGCGGGGAGCTGTTTTTT. It encodes CASSQGARGGRGGELFF.

The chain couples TRBV12-5 to TRBJ2-7; D gene uncertain. Germline CDR1 and CDR2: LGHNT and FRNRAP. V gave up 2 bases and J gave up 7 bases, with 9 bases separating them. The CDR3 is made up of 12 amino acids. Here the CDR3 reads CASGLIRGEQYF. The DNA of the CDR3 is TGTGCTAGTGGTTTGATCCGCGGTGAGCAGTACTTC.